The 26 T cell receptor beta chains reported below all come from one sample, sequenced in a study of blood T cell repertoires in COVID-19. The assay was immunoSEQ multiplex PCR, and TCRdb's table has in-frame clones only and misses some. The sample lists around 230,000 clones; around four fifths were seen once. Sequencing was performed on peripheral blood. These receptors were taken from a woman aged 45-65 years with acute or convalescent COVID-19.

V and J are TRBV11-2 and TRBJ1-3; D gene unclear. CDR1 and CDR2 (germline): SGHAT, FQNNGV. With 5 bases removed from V and 0 bases from J, the gap between germline ends came to 8 bases. The CDR3 is 14 residues long. DNA for the CDR3: TGTGCCAGCAGCCCTAAAGACTCTGGAAACACCATATATTTT. It specifies CASSPKDSGNTIYF. Looking up the rest from reference TRBV11-2 and TRBJ1-3 gives the full variable domain: EAGVAQSPRYKIIEKRQSVAFWCNPISGHATLYWYQQILGQGPKLLIQFQNNGVVDDSQLPKDRFSAERLKGVDSTLKIQPAKLEDSAVYLCASSPKDSGNTIYFGEGSWLTVV.

J is TRBJ2-1 and V is TRBV29-1, with D perhaps matching TRBD2 (6 bases). The V gene's germline CDR1 is SQVTM and CDR2 ANQGSEA. This CDR3 comprises 13 residues. Trimming removed 1 base at V and 7 bases at J, with 11 bases between. The CDR3 DNA sequence: TGCAGCGTTGAAGGGACTATCGGTAATGAGCAGTTCTTC. It yields the protein CSVEGTIGNEQFF.

The chain uses TRBV6-1 and TRBJ2-2, with D tentatively TRBD2 (5 bases). Germline V gene data show CDR1 as MNHNS and CDR2 as SASEGT. CDR3 length equals 15 residues. The V end lost 2 bases, the J end lost 5 bases, and 12 bases lay between the germline ends. In nucleotides, the CDR3 is TGTGCCAGCAGTGAATGGGAGCTCGAAACCGGGGAGCTGTTTTTT. Protein product: CASSEWELETGELFF.

The chain links TRBV11-2 to TRBJ2-5, with TRBD2 matching 12 bases. The CDR3 extends over 17 amino acids. The ends lost 5 bases at V and 4 bases at J; junction bases unmatched: 11. CDR1 SGHAT and CDR2 FQNNGV come from the germline V gene. The CDR3 reads CASSQGIRLAGVETQYF. DNA for the CDR3: TGTGCCAGCAGCCAAGGAATACGACTAGCGGGAGTAGAGACCCAGTACTTC. Full variable domain (missing parts from reference TRBV11-2 and TRBJ2-5): EAGVAQSPRYKIIEKRQSVAFWCNPISGHATLYWYQQILGQGPKLLIQFQNNGVVDDSQLPKDRFSAERLKGVDSTLKIQPAKLEDSAVYLCASSQGIRLAGVETQYFGPGTRLLVL.

The gene calls are TRBV7-9 and TRBJ2-3; TRBD2 aligns across 13 bases. The CDR3 runs 18 residues. V lost 5 bases to trimming and J lost 3 bases; unmatched junction nucleotides: 11. Germline CDR1 is SEHNR and CDR2 is FQNEAQ (reference sequence). CDR3 protein: CASSTTLTSGRSTDTQYF. The CDR3 DNA reads TGTGCCAGCAGCACAACCCTGACTAGCGGGAGGTCAACAGATACGCAGTATTTT.

The V call is TRBV1, the J call TRBJ1-5; TRBD1, the D gene given by the table, was not confirmed from the DNA. TRBV1 is an annotated pseudogene. The CDR3 totals 16 residues. In DNA form, the CDR3 reads TGCACCAGCAGCCAGGAACAGGGGAAAGGCAATCAGCCCCAGCATTTT. Amino acids: CTSSQEQGKGNQPQHF.

The J gene is TRBJ2-1, the V gene TRBV5-1, with 12 bases that match TRBD2. Germline V CDR1 and CDR2: SGHRS, YFSETQ. J was trimmed by 7 bases and V by 0 bases; bases with no gene match: 2. This CDR3 is 15 amino acids long. CDR3 sequence (DNA): TGCGCCAGCAGCTTGGCTAGCGGGAGGGCAAATGAGCAGTTCTTC. Translation gives CASSLASGRANEQFF.

The gene calls are TRBV7-2 and TRBJ2-1; 7 bases line up with TRBD2. This CDR3 has 18 residues. The ends lost 6 bases at V and 6 bases at J; junction bases unmatched: 20. CDR1 and CDR2 from the germline V gene are SGHTA and FQGNSA. CDR3 DNA: TGTGCCAGCAGATCTCGAGTGATGGGGGGGACCGGCTCCAATGAGCAGTTCTTC. It yields the protein CASRSRVMGGTGSNEQFF.

The rearrangement links TRBV30 to TRBJ2-1, with a possible D match to TRBD1 (6 bases). Per germline, CDR1 GTSNPN and CDR2 SVGIG (reference sequence). This CDR3 has 14 residues. Trimming pared 0 bases from V and 1 base from J, leaving 7 bases between. For the CDR3, the DNA is TGTGCCTGGAGTGTAGGGACATCCTACAATGAGCAGTTCTTC. This translates into CAWSVGTSYNEQFF.

The V and J genes are TRBV11-3 and TRBJ2-5, with a possible D match to TRBD2 (6 bases). The V gene's germline CDR1 is SGHNT and CDR2 YENEEA. Trimming took 3 bases from V and 5 from J, leaving 13 bases between them. The CDR3 consists of 14 residues. CDR3 loop: CASSFGTDRETQYF. The CDR3 region has the DNA TGTGCCAGCAGCTTCGGGACTGATAGGGAGACCCAGTACTTC.

V and J are TRBV6-5 and TRBJ2-7; 11 bases map to TRBD1. Germline lookup yields CDR1 MNHEY and CDR2 SVGAGI. The length of the CDR3 is 14 residues. V lost 7 bases and J lost 4; bases outside the gene matches: 6. The chain's CDR3 is CASTRTGGVYEQYF. As DNA, the CDR3 is TGTGCCAGCACTCGGACAGGGGGCGTATACGAGCAGTACTTC.

The J gene is TRBJ2-1, the V gene TRBV18, with 7 positions matching TRBD1. CDR3 size: 16 residues. Per the germline V gene, CDR1 is KGHSH and CDR2 is LQKENI. After removal of 3 bases from V and 5 bases from J, the junction contained 10 bases not matched to a gene. In DNA, the CDR3 is TGTGCCAGCTCACCCCGACCCCAGGGGGACGACAATGAGCAGTTCTTC. Residues: CASSPRPQGDDNEQFF.

The J gene is TRBJ2-3, the V gene TRBV6-6; 10 nucleotides align to TRBD2. CDR3 size: 16 residues. Looked up from germline, CDR1 is MNHNY and CDR2 is SVGAGI (reference sequence). V was pared by 7 bases and J by 1 base, with 8 bases of the junction left unmatched. The chain's CDR3 is CASTSGRALGTDTQYF. The CDR3 DNA reads TGTGCCAGCACAAGCGGGAGGGCCCTCGGCACAGATACGCAGTATTTT.

In its sample, this clone was seen a few times. This chain uses TRBV6-6 with TRBJ1-1, with D perhaps matching TRBD1 (6 bases). Germline assignment: CDR1 MNHNY and CDR2 SVGAGI (reference sequence). This CDR3 region has 15 residues. V lost 7 bases and J 3 bases, leaving 18 bases between the germline ends. CDR3 residues: CASKTLPTGDTEAFF. The CDR3 nucleotides are TGTGCCAGCAAAACTCTCCCGACAGGCGACACTGAAGCTTTCTTT.

This chain uses TRBV11-2 with TRBJ1-3, with D possibly TRBD1 on 5 matching bases. V was cut by 4 bases and J by 0 bases, with 13 bases left in between. This CDR3 contains 16 residues. CDR1 is SGHAT, CDR2 FQNNGV, per germline. Here the CDR3 reads CASSSGVPLSGNTIYF. In nucleotides, the CDR3 is TGTGCCAGCAGCTCGGGGGTCCCCCTCTCTGGAAACACCATATATTTT. Supplemented by reference TRBV11-2 and TRBJ1-3, the full variable domain reads EAGVAQSPRYKIIEKRQSVAFWCNPISGHATLYWYQQILGQGPKLLIQFQNNGVVDDSQLPKDRFSAERLKGVDSTLKIQPAKLEDSAVYLCASSSGVPLSGNTIYFGEGSWLTVV.

The J gene is TRBJ2-3, the V gene TRBV6-6, with D uncertain. V was trimmed by 2 bases and J by 4 bases, leaving 13 bases between them. This CDR3 region has 15 residues. Germline V lookup: CDR1 MNHNY, CDR2 SVGAGI (reference sequence). The CDR3 DNA reads TGTGCCAGCAGTTACCGAACAGTGGGCGCAGATACGCAGTATTTT. The encoded protein is CASSYRTVGADTQYF.

The chain uses TRBV5-3 and TRBJ2-5; 14 nucleotides line up with TRBD2. TRBV5-3 is an ORF, and what it does is uncertain. Trimming at V came to 2 bases and at J to 13 bases, leaving 25 bases not matched to a gene. The CDR3 is 20 amino acids. The CDR3 region has the DNA TGTGCCAGAAGCTTTGGTGCCTGGGGTCACCAGACTAGCGGGAGGGGGGCCCGGTACTTC. Translated: CARSFGAWGHQTSGRGARYF.

The chain links TRBV2 to TRBJ2-2, with a possible D match to TRBD2 (5 bases). Between the trimmed V and J ends, which lost 0 bases and 5 bases, there was a span of 10 bases. This CDR3 region has 15 residues. Germline V gene sequence: CDR1 SNHLY, CDR2 FYNNEI. CDR3: CASSEALRGTGELFF. DNA of the CDR3: TGTGCCAGCAGTGAAGCGCTTCGGGGAACCGGGGAGCTGTTTTTT.

The chain recombines TRBV9 with TRBJ2-7; the match to TRBD1 covers 9 bases. The V and J ends lost 3 bases and 3 bases, in that order; junction bases with no gene match: 7. The germline CDR1 and CDR2 sequences are SGDLS and YYNGEE. CDR3 length: 15 amino acids. This CDR3 is CASSAGTGTVYEQYF. DNA for the CDR3: TGTGCCAGCAGCGCCGGGACAGGGACGGTCTACGAGCAGTACTTC. Using reference TRBV9 and TRBJ2-7 for the parts outside the CDR3, the full variable domain is DSGVTQTPKHLITATGQRVTLRCSPRSGDLSVYWYQQSLDQGLQFLIQYYNGEERAKGNILERFSAQQFPDLHSELNLSSLELGDSALYFCASSAGTGTVYEQYFGPGTRLTVT.

The chain employs TRBV5-1 and TRBJ1-1; no clear D gene. In germline, CDR1 is SGHRS, CDR2 YFSETQ. The CDR3 is 14 residues long. V was cut by 4 bases and J by 6 bases, with 16 bases left in between. CDR3 nucleotides: TGCGCCAGCAGCCTCCAAAGTAGTACCTCTGAAGCTTTCTTT. As protein: CASSLQSSTSEAFF.

J is TRBJ2-3 and V is TRBV20-1; D not resolved. Looked up from germline, CDR1 is DFQATT and CDR2 is SNEGSKA (reference sequence). Trimming cost V 5 bases and J 6 bases, with 9 bases left between them. This CDR3 spans 11 amino acids. CDR3 residues: CSAPPVDTQYF. As DNA, the CDR3 is TGCAGTGCTCCCCCAGTGGATACGCAGTATTTT.

This clone was detected once. The chain couples TRBV7-6 to TRBJ2-1; D is unclear. CDR3 length: 12 residues. Between the trimmed V and J ends, which lost 3 bases and 10 bases, there was a span of 10 bases. Germline CDR1 is SGHVS and CDR2 is FNYEAQ. The CDR3 sequence: CASSFSGREQFF. CDR3 bases: TGTGCCAGCAGCTTTTCGGGTCGGGAGCAGTTCTTC.

This sequence joins TRBV29-1 and TRBJ1-2; perhaps TRBD1 as D (6 bases). Germline CDR1 is SQVTM and CDR2 is ANQGSEA. The CDR3 is made up of 12 amino acids. V lost 2 bases and J lost 7, with 11 bases in between. CDR3 DNA: TGCAGCGTTGAATGGGGGCTTGGTGGCTACACCTTC. Its translation: CSVEWGLGGYTF.

The chain combines TRBV4-2 with TRBJ1-5, with D tentatively TRBD1 (5 bases). This CDR3 region has 14 residues. Trimming pared 1 base from V and 3 bases from J, leaving 7 bases between. Germline CDR1 LGHNA, CDR2 YNFKEQ. In nucleotides, the CDR3 is TGTGCCAGCAGCCAAGGACAGCACAATCAGCCCCAGCATTTT. As protein: CASSQGQHNQPQHF.

The chain couples TRBV10-3 to TRBJ2-2, with D uncertain. Germline-derived CDR1 and CDR2 are ENHRY and SYGVKD. V shed 0 bases and J shed 6 bases, with 14 bases lying between them. There are 16 residues in the CDR3. CDR3 coding DNA: TGTGCCATCAGTGAGTCTTACACCCCGGAGTCCGGGGAGCTGTTTTTT. Protein product: CAISESYTPESGELFF.

The rearrangement uses TRBV19 and TRBJ2-7; 7 positions agree with TRBD1. The CDR3 consists of 14 residues. With 6 bases clipped from V and 0 bases from J, the junction kept 5 bases outside the gene matches. Germline lookup yields CDR1 LNHDA and CDR2 SQIVND (reference sequence). The CDR3 DNA follows: TGTGCCAGTAGCCCCGACAGGGCCTCCTACGAGCAGTACTTC. Translating gives CASSPDRASYEQYF. Together with reference TRBV19 and TRBJ2-7, the CDR3 gives the full variable domain: DGGITQSPKYLFRKEGQNVTLSCEQNLNHDAMYWYRQDPGQGLRLIYYSQIVNDFQKGDIAEGYSVSREKKESFPLTVTSAQKNPTAFYLCASSPDRASYEQYFGPGTRLTVT.